Below are 17 T cell receptor beta chains sequenced from a single sample in a study of cytomegalovirus exposure and HLA in healthy donors. Primers included in the PCR were 60 Vbeta and 13 Jbeta primers. Generated by immunoSEQ multiplex PCR, the TCRdb table keeps only in-frame clones and is missing some. The data show fewer than 150,000 clones, with roughly 80% seen just once and more than 4% held by the top ten. The sequenced material came from PBMCs. These receptors originate from a man in his forties or fifties in good health and CMV-seropositive.

The chain employs TRBV27 and TRBJ1-4; D is possibly TRBD1 (5 bases). Germline CDR1 is MNHEY and CDR2 is SMNVEV (reference sequence). The CDR3 extends over 11 amino acids. Deletions cut 8 bases from V and 10 bases from J, with 11 bases between. CDR3 amino acids: CASSGGGKLFF. The CDR3 DNA reads TGTGCCAGCTCGGGGGGGGGAAAACTGTTTTTT.

The CDR3 region has the DNA TGTGCCTGGAGTGTAAATACCCAGGGGCCCTGGACCCAGTACTTC. It translates to CAWSVNTQGPWTQYF. The gene calls are TRBV30 and TRBJ2-5; D is possibly TRBD1 (6 bases). This CDR3 contains 15 residues. V lost 0 bases to trimming and J lost 7 bases, with 18 bases between them. Germline CDR1 reads GTSNPN; CDR2 reads SVGIG (reference sequence).

The genes are TRBV6-6 and TRBJ1-2; 9 bases match TRBD1. The CDR3 covers 15 residues. Germline V CDR1 and CDR2: MNHNY, SVGAGI (reference sequence). V was clipped by 2 bases and J by 7 bases; unmatched bases: 8. The CDR3 protein is CASSYPPGQGLGYTF. The CDR3 nucleotides are TGTGCCAGCAGTTACCCCCCGGGACAGGGCCTTGGCTACACCTTC.

The chain carries TRBV6-1 and TRBJ2-5; 8 bases match TRBD1. After removal of 8 bases from V and 3 bases from J, the junction contained 8 bases not matched to a gene. Germline CDR1 and CDR2: MNHNS and SASEGT. This CDR3 is 14 amino acids long. Written as DNA, the CDR3 is TGTGCCAGCGGCCAAGGACAGGGAAAAGAGACCCAGTACTTC. Its protein product is CASGQGQGKETQYF.

V is TRBV15 and J is TRBJ2-3, with 9 bases aligning to TRBD1. The V segment lost 6 bases and the J segment 0 bases; nucleotides outside the gene matches: 4. CDR3 size: 15 residues. CDR1 and CDR2 (germline): LNHNV, YYDKDF (reference sequence). DNA for the CDR3: TGTGCCACCAGGGCGGGGACAGGGAGCACAGATACGCAGTATTTT. Amino acid sequence: CATRAGTGSTDTQYF.

The chain couples TRBV18 to TRBJ2-7; TRBD2 aligns across 16 bases. The CDR3 runs to 17 residues. CDR1 KGHSH and CDR2 LQKENI come from the germline V gene. The ends lost 3 bases at V and 5 bases at J; junction bases unmatched: 7. The CDR3 DNA sequence: TGTGCCAGCTCACCCTCGGGACTAGCGGGGGGGTTCCACGAGCAGTACTTC. This gives the protein CASSPSGLAGGFHEQYF.

CDR3 residues: CASRPGQGVAGNQPQHF. The CDR3 DNA follows: TGTGCCAGTAGGCCGGGACAGGGAGTGGCGGGCAATCAGCCCCAGCATTTT. V gene TRBV19 combines with J gene TRBJ1-5; 9 bases are shared with TRBD1. The CDR3 is 17 amino acids. Per germline, CDR1 LNHDA and CDR2 SQIVND (reference sequence). V shed 6 bases and J 2 bases; nucleotides not matched to a gene: 11.

V gene TRBV27 combines with J gene TRBJ1-5; the match to TRBD1 covers 7 bases. The V and J ends lost 6 bases and 0 bases, in that order; junction bases with no gene match: 11. CDR3 length equals 17 residues. Germline loops: CDR1 MNHEY, CDR2 SMNVEV (reference sequence). As DNA, the CDR3 is TGTGCCAGCAGGGCAGGGGGACCCCTTTATAGCAATCAGCCCCAGCATTTT. As protein: CASRAGGPLYSNQPQHF.

V and J are TRBV11-2 and TRBJ2-1; TRBD2 matches 12 bases. V lost 4 bases to trimming and J lost 7 bases; unmatched junction nucleotides: 11. This CDR3 contains 17 residues. The germline V gene has CDR1 SGHAT and CDR2 FQNNGV. CDR3 loop: CASSSYPPGLAGNEQFF. CDR3 DNA: TGTGCCAGCAGCTCCTATCCCCCCGGACTAGCGGGAAATGAGCAGTTCTTC. The variable domain in full, completed from reference TRBV11-2 and TRBJ2-1, reads EAGVAQSPRYKIIEKRQSVAFWCNPISGHATLYWYQQILGQGPKLLIQFQNNGVVDDSQLPKDRFSAERLKGVDSTLKIQPAKLEDSAVYLCASSSYPPGLAGNEQFFGPGTRLTVL.

The chain has TRBV7-9 and TRBJ2-5, with D maybe TRBD2 (6 bases). The CDR3 runs 14 residues. Trimming stripped 5 bases from V and 3 bases from J, with 13 bases between. Germline CDR1 is SEHNR and CDR2 is FQNEAQ (reference sequence). For the CDR3, the DNA is TGTGCCAGCAGCGCGAGGAGGGCCGAAGAGACCCAGTACTTC. Translated, it gives CASSARRAEETQYF.

The genes are TRBV7-9 and TRBJ2-4, with D possibly being TRBD2 (7 bases). The CDR3 totals 19 residues. Trimming took 5 bases from V and 0 from J, leaving 23 bases between them. Germline V gene data show CDR1 as SEHNR and CDR2 as FQNEAQ (reference sequence). The CDR3: CASSPLRSGGAVAKNIQYF. The CDR3 DNA sequence: TGTGCCAGCAGCCCCCTGAGGAGTGGGGGGGCCGTAGCCAAAAACATTCAGTACTTC.

Of note for this clone: A read error may produce the germline difference seen at one junction end. This rearrangement joins TRBV7-7 to TRBJ2-1, with TRBD2 matching 10 bases. The CDR3 extends over 15 amino acids. Germline-derived CDR1 and CDR2 are SSHAT and FNYEAQ (reference sequence). Written as DNA, the CDR3 is TGTGCTAGCAGCTGGGTACTAGCGGGGTACAATGAGCAGTTCTTC. This encodes CASSWVLAGYNEQFF.

The DNA for the CDR3 is TGTGCCAGTAGTATAAATAAGGGGCGGGAGACCCAGTACTTC. This gives the protein CASSINKGRETQYF. This rearrangement joins TRBV19 to TRBJ2-5, with TRBD1 as a possible D gene (5 bases). In germline, CDR1 is LNHDA, CDR2 SQIVND (reference sequence). The CDR3 contains 14 residues. V lost 2 bases and J 5 bases, leaving 12 bases between the germline ends.

The chain combines TRBV28 with TRBJ2-7; possible D gene TRBD2, 6 bases. The CDR3 spans 13 residues. V dropped 6 bases and J dropped 10 bases, with 19 bases sitting between them. Germline CDR1 MDHEN, CDR2 SYDVKM. CDR3: CASRGWTTEPQYF. The DNA for the CDR3 is TGTGCCAGCAGGGGTTGGACTACTGAACCCCAGTACTTC. The entire variable domain, with the rest obtained from reference TRBV28 and TRBJ2-7, is as follows: DVKVTQSSRYLVKRTGEKVFLECVQDMDHENMFWYRQDPGLGLRLIYFSYDVKMKEKGDIPEGYSVSREKKERFSLILESASTNQTSMYLCASRGWTTEPQYFGPGTRLTVT.

This clone was counted a few times. CDR3 DNA sequence: TGCGCCAGCAGCCAAGCGTACAGACCTAATGAAAAACTGTTTTTT. Translated: CASSQAYRPNEKLFF. The chain links TRBV4-3 to TRBJ1-4; D unclear. From germline, CDR1 is LGHNA and CDR2 YSLEER. Trimming removed 1 base at V and 3 bases at J, with 9 bases between. This CDR3 region has 15 residues.

The V gene is TRBV6-1, the J gene TRBJ2-7; D uncertain. V dropped 6 bases and J dropped 4 bases, with 10 bases sitting between them. CDR3 length equals 12 residues. Germline V gives CDR1 MNHNS, CDR2 SASEGT. The CDR3 DNA is TGTGCCAGCAGCGATTGGGCATACGAGCAGTACTTC. Translated, it gives CASSDWAYEQYF.

The count of this clone is one. The chain combines TRBV5-4 with TRBJ2-5, with 7 bases that match TRBD1. The CDR3 consists of 16 residues. The trim removed 4 bases at V and 2 bases at J, leaving 11 bases unmatched. Germline lookup yields CDR1 SGHNT and CDR2 YYREEE (reference sequence). CDR3 region: CASSLAFRRGQETQYF. CDR3 coding DNA: TGTGCCAGCAGCCTGGCTTTCCGCAGGGGGCAAGAGACCCAGTACTTC.